These 19 T cell receptor beta chains originate from one sample sequenced in a study of response to subunit inactivated influenza vaccine. MiXCR was run by TCRdb on the RT-PCR reads, yielding one entry per CDR3 protein. Found here are approximately 500,000 distinct CDR3 sequences, approximately 15% of them singletons; the top ten hold 11%. The sequences come from PBMCs from blood, collected less than 13 days after vaccination. The receptors here all came from a man in his fifties who received an inactivated influenza vaccine.

This clonotype was observed many times. This chain connects TRBV4-1 to TRBJ2-2, with D possibly matching TRBD2 (5 bases). This CDR3 has 16 amino acids. V shed 4 bases and J shed 1 base, with 13 bases lying between them. The germline gives CDR1 MGHRA, CDR2 YSYEKL. The CDR3 DNA sequence: TGCGCCAGCAGCCTCCGGACTGCTGAGAACACCGGGGAGCTGTTTTTT. It codes for CASSLRTAENTGELFF.

As DNA, the CDR3 is TGTGCCAGCAGCGTACGGTTCAACACTGAAGCTTTCTTT. Its protein product is CASSVRFNTEAFF. J is TRBJ1-1 and V is TRBV9; D is uncertain. Per the germline V gene, CDR1 is SGDLS and CDR2 is YYNGEE. The V end lost 1 base, the J end lost 2 bases, and 6 bases lay between the germline ends. This CDR3 has 13 residues.

J is TRBJ1-2 and V is TRBV4-1, with 8 bases aligning to TRBD1. The J segment lost 0 bases and the V segment lost 5 bases, leaving 5 bases of the junction unmatched. The CDR3 has 15 amino acids. Germline V gives CDR1 MGHRA, CDR2 YSYEKL. This CDR3 reads CASSVEQGANYGYTF. In DNA, the CDR3 is TGCGCCAGCAGCGTAGAACAGGGGGCTAACTATGGCTACACCTTC.

The chain combines TRBV12-3 or TRBV12-4 with TRBJ2-7; tentative D call: TRBD2 (7 bases). The germline V and J ends were trimmed by 3 bases and 0 bases, with 12 bases remaining between them. The CDR3 has 15 residues. The CDR3 reads CASSLAGASSYEQYF. The CDR3 DNA reads as TGTGCCAGCAGTTTGGCGGGGGCTAGCTCCTACGAGCAGTACTTC.

The sample holds a few counts of this clonotype. The chain has TRBV10-3 and TRBJ2-1; 9 bases are a match to TRBD1. Trimming removed 3 bases from V and 7 bases from J; junction bases left unmatched: 10. CDR1 is ENHRY, CDR2 SYGVKD, per germline. The CDR3 totals 16 residues. The CDR3 loop is CAISDPGQGFGNEQFF. The CDR3 region has the DNA TGTGCCATCAGTGACCCGGGACAGGGTTTTGGGAATGAGCAGTTCTTC.

This chain links TRBV4-2 with TRBJ2-3; 9 nucleotides agree with TRBD2. The germline V gene encodes CDR1 LGHNA and CDR2 YNFKEQ. V lost 1 base and J lost 0; bases outside the gene matches: 8. The CDR3 extends over 18 amino acids. The CDR3 bases are TGTGCCAGCAGCCAAGGTCCTAGCGGGACCTATAGCACAGATACGCAGTATTTT. It translates to CASSQGPSGTYSTDTQYF.

This clonotype occurred a few times. This sequence joins TRBV4-3 and TRBJ2-3; TRBD2 aligns across 12 bases. This CDR3 region has 16 residues. J was trimmed by 4 bases and V by 3 bases; bases with no gene match: 5. The germline V gene has CDR1 LGHNA and CDR2 YSLEER. As DNA, the CDR3 is TGCGCCAGCAGCCAGGAGGGACTAGCGGGCGCAGATACGCAGTATTTT. Translated: CASSQEGLAGADTQYF.

The chain links TRBV7-2 to TRBJ2-3; D gene unclear. CDR1 SGHTA and CDR2 FQGNSA come from the germline V gene. The length of the CDR3 is 12 residues. Trimming cost V 7 bases and J 9 bases, with 14 bases left between them. The CDR3 nucleotides read TGTGCCAGCAAAGGGTCTATTTGGACGCAGTATTTT. Translation gives CASKGSIWTQYF.

In its sample, this clonotype was seen many times. This sequence joins TRBV6-2 or TRBV6-3 and TRBJ2-5; 10 positions match TRBD2. CDR1 is MNHEY and CDR2 is SVGEGT in the germline V gene. With V trimmed by 5 bases and J by 5 bases, 11 bases remained unmatched. The CDR3 contains 16 residues. The CDR3 is CASSPWSGRAVETQYF. CDR3 nucleotides: TGTGCCAGCAGTCCGTGGAGCGGGAGGGCCGTGGAGACCCAGTACTTC.

J is TRBJ1-2 and V is TRBV19; no definite D call. V was clipped by 3 bases and J by 5 bases, with 16 bases between them. The CDR3 has 15 amino acids. Germline CDR1 reads LNHDA; CDR2 reads SQIVND (reference sequence). CDR3 nucleotides: TGTGCCAGTAGTATCGGAAGCAGCAGCCCTTATGGCTACACCTTC. It codes for CASSIGSSSPYGYTF.

This clonotype was recorded only once. V gene TRBV20-1 combines with J gene TRBJ1-1, with TRBD1 identical over 8 bases. Trimming at V came to 5 bases and at J to 0 bases, leaving 8 bases not matched to a gene. Germline loops: CDR1 DFQATT, CDR2 SNEGSKA (reference sequence). The CDR3 consists of 15 residues. The CDR3 DNA sequence: TGCAGTGCTCCCCGGACAGGGTGGATGAACACTGAAGCTTTCTTT. Its translation is CSAPRTGWMNTEAFF.

This clonotype was counted at least ten times. V gene TRBV12-3 or TRBV12-4 combines with J gene TRBJ2-1, with D perhaps TRBD2 (5 bases). Trimming pared 10 bases from V and 1 base from J, leaving 8 bases between. The CDR3 has 12 residues. Here the CDR3 reads CATRGSYNEQFF. The CDR3 DNA reads as TGTGCCACCCGCGGGTCCTACAATGAGCAGTTCTTC.

This clonotype showed up many times. The chain uses TRBV12-3 or TRBV12-4 and TRBJ1-1; no reliable D call. The V end was cut by 2 bases, the J end by 4 bases, with 5 bases between. The length of the CDR3 is 12 residues. CDR3 loop: CASSLSGTEAFF. The CDR3, as DNA: TGTGCCAGCAGTTTATCTGGCACTGAAGCTTTCTTT.

The chain recombines TRBV20-1 with TRBJ1-6; D is unresolved. The CDR3 runs 14 residues. Germline values: CDR1 DFQATT, CDR2 SNEGSKA (reference sequence). Trimming shortened V by 0 bases and J by 12 bases, and 15 bases separated the two germline ends. The CDR3 region has the DNA TGCAGTGCTAGAGATCAAAGGGCCACGGGACCCCTCCACTTT. Its translation is CSARDQRATGPLHF.

This clonotype turned up a few times. The V gene is TRBV7-3, the J gene TRBJ2-2, with D tentatively TRBD1 or TRBD2 (5 bases each). Deletions cut 4 bases from V and 6 bases from J, with 18 bases between. The germline V gene encodes CDR1 SGHTA and CDR2 FQGTGA. The length of the CDR3 is 16 residues. This CDR3 is CASSSRDPRYPGELFF. The CDR3 coding sequence is TGTGCCAGCAGCTCTAGGGACCCTAGATACCCCGGGGAGCTGTTTTTT.

The J gene is TRBJ2-1, the V gene TRBV6-2 or TRBV6-3; D ambiguous. The CDR3 extends over 12 amino acids. Germline V CDR1 and CDR2: MNHEY, SVGEGT. Deletions cut 8 bases from V and 9 bases from J, with 14 bases between. The CDR3 nucleotides are TGTGCCAGCGTGGACCCTCCGGGTGAGCAGTTCTTC. This codes for CASVDPPGEQFF.

This clonotype was observed a few times. The chain links TRBV4-1 to TRBJ1-2, with 8 bases identical to TRBD1. Germline V gene lookup returns CDR1 MGHRA and CDR2 YSYEKL. V gave up 0 bases and J gave up 8 bases; unmatched junction bases: 8. CDR3 length equals 15 residues. The CDR3 nucleotides read TGCGCCAGCAGCCAAGAGGACAGGGTCCTAGGGGGCTACACCTTC. Translated: CASSQEDRVLGGYTF.

This rearrangement joins TRBV29-1 to TRBJ2-5, with D maybe TRBD2 (6 bases). Trimming took 6 bases from V and 1 from J, leaving 12 bases between them. This CDR3 is built from 13 residues. Germline V gene sequence: CDR1 SQVTM, CDR2 ANQGSEA. The CDR3 region has the DNA TGCAGCGTCTCTGAGGGACTCCAAGAGACCCAGTACTTC. Protein sequence: CSVSEGLQETQYF.

The V call is TRBV29-1, the J call TRBJ1-2; TRBD1 matches 8 bases. V shed 3 bases and J 0 bases; nucleotides not matched to a gene: 9. The CDR3 has 16 amino acids. Germline CDR1 is SQVTM and CDR2 is ANQGSEA. The DNA for the CDR3 is TGCAGCGTTGATGGGACAGGCGCTCCAGCTAACTATGGCTACACCTTC. Amino acid sequence: CSVDGTGAPANYGYTF.